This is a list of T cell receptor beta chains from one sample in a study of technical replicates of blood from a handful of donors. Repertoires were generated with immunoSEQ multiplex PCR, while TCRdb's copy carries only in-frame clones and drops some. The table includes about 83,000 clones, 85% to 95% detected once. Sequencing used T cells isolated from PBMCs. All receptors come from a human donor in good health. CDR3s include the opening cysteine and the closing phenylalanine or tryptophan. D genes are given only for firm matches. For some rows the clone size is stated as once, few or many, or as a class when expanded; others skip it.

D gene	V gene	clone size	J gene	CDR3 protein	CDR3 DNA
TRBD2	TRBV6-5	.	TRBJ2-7	CASSSGTSGVTYEQYF	TGTGCCAGCAGTTCGGGGACTAGCGGGGTAACCTACGAGCAGTACTTC
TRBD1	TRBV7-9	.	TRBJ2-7	CASSLARDRGFYEQYF	TGTGCCAGCAGCTTAGCGCGGGACAGGGGGTTCTACGAGCAGTACTTC
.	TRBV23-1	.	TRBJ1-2	CASHTGLYGYTF	TGCGCCAGCCATACAGGGCTCTATGGCTACACCTTC
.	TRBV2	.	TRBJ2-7	CASSRVYSSYEQYF	TGTGCCAGCTCCAGGGTCTATTCCTCCTACGAGCAGTACTTC
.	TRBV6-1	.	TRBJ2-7	CASSEVGQSSYEQYF	TGTGCCAGCAGTGAAGTGGGACAAAGCTCCTACGAGCAGTACTTC
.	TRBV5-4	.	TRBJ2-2	CASSLVSGGGELFF	TGTGCCAGCAGCTTGGTATCCGGGGGCGGGGAGCTGTTTTTT
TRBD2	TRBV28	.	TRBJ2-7	CASSRKRERSYEQYF	TGTGCCAGCAGCAGAAAGCGGGAGCGATCCTACGAGCAGTACTTC
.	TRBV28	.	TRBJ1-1	CASSQGLDTEAFF	TGTGCCAGCAGCCAGGGGCTGGACACTGAAGCTTTCTTT
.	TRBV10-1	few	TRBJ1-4	CASSDPGEKLFF	TGCGCCAGCAGTGACCCGGGGGAAAAACTGTTTTTT
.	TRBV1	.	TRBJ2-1	CTSSPSLTDRVGYNEQFF	TGCACCAGCAGCCCGTCCCTTACTGACAGGGTTGGCTACAATGAGCAGTTCTTC
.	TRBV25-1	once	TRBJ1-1	CASSGPNRAYRDTEAFF	TGTGCCAGCAGTGGCCCCAACCGGGCCTACAGGGACACTGAAGCTTTCTTT
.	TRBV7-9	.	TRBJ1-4	CASSSLINEKLFF	TGTGCCAGCAGCTCCCTTATTAATGAAAAACTGTTTTTT
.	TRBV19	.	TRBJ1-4	CASSTLTGLREKLFF	TGTGCCAGTAGTACCTTGACAGGCCTTAGGGAAAAACTGTTTTTT
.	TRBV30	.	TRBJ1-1	CAWREGGTEAFF	TGTGCCTGGAGAGAGGGTGGCACTGAAGCTTTCTTT
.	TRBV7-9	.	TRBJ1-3	CASSNVEGPPGRRDTIYF	TGTGCCAGCAGTAACGTGGAGGGTCCGCCCGGCCGGCGAGACACCATATATTTT
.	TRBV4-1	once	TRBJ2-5	CASSRLQGQETQYF	TGCGCCAGCAGCCGCCTGCAGGGCCAAGAGACCCAGTACTTC
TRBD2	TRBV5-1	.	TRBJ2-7	CASSLASGLDEQYF	TGCGCCAGCAGCTTGGCTAGCGGGCTGGACGAGCAGTACTTC
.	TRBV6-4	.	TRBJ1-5	CASRTGDSNQPQHF	TGTGCCAGCAGGACAGGAGATAGCAATCAGCCCCAGCATTTT
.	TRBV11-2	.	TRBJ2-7	CASRQEFGALGSYEQYF	TGTGCCAGCAGGCAGGAGTTTGGGGCGTTGGGCTCCTACGAGCAGTACTTC
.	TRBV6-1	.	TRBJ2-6	CASSDYPPLFGANVLTF	TGTGCCAGCAGTGATTATCCCCCCCTGTTTGGGGCCAACGTCCTGACTTTC
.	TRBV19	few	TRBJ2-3	CASKPGGDTQYF	TGTGCCAGCAAACCTGGGGGGGATACGCAGTATTTT
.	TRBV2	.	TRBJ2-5	CASVALAEETQYF	TGTGCCAGCGTTGCGTTAGCCGAAGAGACCCAGTACTTC
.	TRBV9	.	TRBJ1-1	CASSSGDTEAFF	TGTGCCAGCAGCTCCGGGGATACTGAAGCTTTCTTT
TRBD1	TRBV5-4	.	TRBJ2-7	CASSSGQGPYEQYF	TGTGCCAGCAGCTCGGGACAGGGTCCTTACGAGCAGTACTTC
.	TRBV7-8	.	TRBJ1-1	CASSLEGLGQAEAFF	TGTGCCAGCAGCTTAGAGGGGTTGGGACAAGCTGAAGCTTTCTTT
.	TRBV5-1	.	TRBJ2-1	CASSLGLLSYNEQFF	TGCGCCAGCAGCTTGGGACTTCTCTCCTACAATGAGCAGTTCTTC
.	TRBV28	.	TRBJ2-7	CASSLRSWSRRVYEQYF	TGTGCCAGCAGCCTTCGGTCCTGGTCCAGGAGGGTCTACGAGCAGTACTTC
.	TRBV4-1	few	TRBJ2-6	CASSREDNSGANVLTF	TGCGCCAGCAGCCGCGAAGACAACTCTGGGGCCAACGTCCTGACTTTC
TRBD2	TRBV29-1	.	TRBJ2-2	CSASLSGGSTGELFF	TGCAGCGCCTCCCTCAGCGGGGGTTCCACCGGGGAGCTGTTTTTT
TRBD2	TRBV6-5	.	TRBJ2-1	CASSRAGGNEQFF	TGTGCCAGCAGTCGGGCGGGGGGCAATGAGCAGTTCTTC
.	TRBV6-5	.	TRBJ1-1	CASSYSTVRTEAFF	TGTGCCAGCAGTTACTCGACAGTGAGAACTGAAGCTTTCTTT
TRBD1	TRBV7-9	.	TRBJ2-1	CASSLDRGRNEQFF	TGTGCCAGCAGCCTTGACAGGGGGAGGAATGAGCAGTTCTTC
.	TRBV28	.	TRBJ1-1	CASRAGGSRGTEAFF	TGTGCCAGCAGGGCCGGAGGCAGTCGAGGAACTGAAGCTTTCTTT
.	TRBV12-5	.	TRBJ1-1	CASGLVQMGRTTEAFF	TGTGCTAGTGGTTTGGTACAAATGGGGAGGACCACTGAAGCTTTCTTT
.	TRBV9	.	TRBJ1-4	CASSVSSGLSTTNEKLFF	TGTGCCAGCAGCGTAAGTTCAGGTCTATCGACGACTAATGAAAAACTGTTTTTT
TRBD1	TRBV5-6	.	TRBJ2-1	CASSLAPETGTYNEQFF	TGTGCCAGCAGCTTGGCCCCCGAGACAGGGACCTACAATGAGCAGTTCTTC
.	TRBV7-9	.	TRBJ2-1	CASSLLVIGTGSYNEQFF	TGTGCCAGCAGCTTACTAGTAATCGGTACCGGGTCCTACAATGAGCAGTTCTTC
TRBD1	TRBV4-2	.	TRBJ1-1	CASSQEEGARGTEAFF	TGTGCCAGCAGCCAAGAAGAGGGGGCGAGAGGGACTGAAGCTTTCTTT
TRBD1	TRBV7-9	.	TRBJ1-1	CASSFAGGGTEAFF	TGTGCCAGCAGCTTCGCAGGGGGAGGCACTGAAGCTTTCTTT
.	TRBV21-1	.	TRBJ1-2	CASSKSGPWRYGYTF	TGTGCCAGCAGCAAATCTGGGCCTTGGAGGTATGGCTACACCTTC
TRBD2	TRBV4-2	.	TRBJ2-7	CASSPVTSGSEQYF	TGTGCCAGCAGCCCTGTGACTAGCGGGAGCGAGCAGTACTTC